Following are 5 T cell receptor beta chains from one sample sequenced in a study of shared clonotypes between healthy human individuals. Using immunoSEQ multiplex PCR, the repertoire was profiled, and TCRdb retains in-frame clones only, with some absent. The sample contains 550,000 to 800,000 clones, 90% of which appear only once. Sequenced input: memory CD8+ T cells from PBMCs. Subset reported: CD45RO+ cells pooled with CCR7-negative TemRA cells. The receptors were sampled from a man younger than 35 in good health. Some clones in this sample may be carry-over from other donors' samples.

The genes are TRBV28 and TRBJ1-4, with a possible D match to TRBD1 (6 bases). V was clipped by 1 base and J by 3 bases, with 12 bases between them. Germline lookup yields CDR1 MDHEN and CDR2 SYDVKM. The CDR3 consists of 16 residues. The CDR3 spells CASSLLGEGANEKLFF. For the CDR3, the DNA is TGTGCCAGCAGTTTATTAGGGGAGGGGGCTAATGAAAAACTGTTTTTT.

This sequence joins TRBV9 and TRBJ2-1; D might be TRBD1 or TRBD2, each matching 5 bases. CDR1 is SGDLS and CDR2 is YYNGEE in the germline V gene. V lost 1 base, J lost 6 bases, and 17 bases lay in between. The CDR3 runs to 16 residues. The DNA of the CDR3 is TGTGCCAGCAGCGTACGGACGGGACGGGTCTTCAATGAGCAGTTCTTC. Translated: CASSVRTGRVFNEQFF.

The J gene is TRBJ1-1, the V gene TRBV13; D may be TRBD1 (5 bases). Germline lookup yields CDR1 PRHDT and CDR2 FYEKMQ (reference sequence). The CDR3 loop spans 15 amino acids. V lost 0 bases to trimming and J lost 5 bases, with 13 bases between them. In DNA, the CDR3 is TGTGCCAGCAGCTTAGGTGGGGAGGGGTTGACTGAAGCTTTCTTT. Its translation: CASSLGGEGLTEAFF.

The chain is built from TRBV7-9 and TRBJ2-5; D gene unclear. This CDR3 is built from 14 residues. From germline, CDR1 is SEHNR and CDR2 FQNEAQ (reference sequence). Trimming shortened V by 4 bases and J by 1 base, and 10 bases separated the two germline ends. The CDR3 nucleotides read TGTGCCAGCAGCTCCCGGGTCCGCCAAGAGACCCAGTACTTC. It translates to CASSSRVRQETQYF.

The rearrangement joins TRBV19 to TRBJ2-7, with 10 bases lining up with TRBD1. The CDR3 totals 14 residues. V shed 3 bases and J 5 bases; nucleotides not matched to a gene: 4. CDR1 and CDR2 from the germline V gene are LNHDA and SQIVND (reference sequence). The CDR3 sequence: CASSIGTGDDEQYF. The CDR3 coding sequence is TGTGCCAGTAGTATCGGGACAGGGGACGACGAGCAGTACTTC.